The clone carrying this TCR beta chain turned up a few times. The data originate from a study of identical twins. TCRdb re-derived calls from the 5' RACE reads in MiXCR, one entry per CDR3 protein. The sample has roughly 250,000 distinct CDR3 sequences, 7.5% seen once. The CDR3 is 16 amino acids. In germline, CDR1 is LGHDT, CDR2 YNNKEL (reference sequence). The V gene end was trimmed by 4 bases and the J gene end by 5 bases; junction bases not matched to a gene: 11. Another study also made use of these data, one on yellow fever vaccine responses in identical twins.

Sample: CD8+ T cells sorted from blood. The sequence was obtained from a woman aged 18-30 years in good health. The chain combines TRBV3-1 with TRBJ2-5; the match to TRBD2 covers 9 bases. The DNA for the CDR3 is TGTGCCAGCAGCCGCCCGTATAGCGGGAGTCGGGAGACCCAGTACTTC. This sequence encodes CASSRPYSGSRETQYF.